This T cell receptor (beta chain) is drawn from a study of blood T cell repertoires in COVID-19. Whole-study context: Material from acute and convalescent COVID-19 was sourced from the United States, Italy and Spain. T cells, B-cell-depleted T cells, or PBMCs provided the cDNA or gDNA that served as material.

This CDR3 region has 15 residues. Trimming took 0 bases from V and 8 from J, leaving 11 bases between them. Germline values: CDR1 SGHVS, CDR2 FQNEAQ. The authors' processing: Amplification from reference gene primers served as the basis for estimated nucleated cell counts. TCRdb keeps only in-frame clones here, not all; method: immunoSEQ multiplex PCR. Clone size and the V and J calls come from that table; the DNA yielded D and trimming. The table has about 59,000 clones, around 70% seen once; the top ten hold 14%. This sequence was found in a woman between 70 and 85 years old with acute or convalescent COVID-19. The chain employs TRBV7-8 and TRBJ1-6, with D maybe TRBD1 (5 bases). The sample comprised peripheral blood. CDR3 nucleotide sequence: TGTGCCAGCAGCTTAGCCAGCGGGGCTTATTCACCCCTCCACTTT. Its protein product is CASSLASGAYSPLHF.